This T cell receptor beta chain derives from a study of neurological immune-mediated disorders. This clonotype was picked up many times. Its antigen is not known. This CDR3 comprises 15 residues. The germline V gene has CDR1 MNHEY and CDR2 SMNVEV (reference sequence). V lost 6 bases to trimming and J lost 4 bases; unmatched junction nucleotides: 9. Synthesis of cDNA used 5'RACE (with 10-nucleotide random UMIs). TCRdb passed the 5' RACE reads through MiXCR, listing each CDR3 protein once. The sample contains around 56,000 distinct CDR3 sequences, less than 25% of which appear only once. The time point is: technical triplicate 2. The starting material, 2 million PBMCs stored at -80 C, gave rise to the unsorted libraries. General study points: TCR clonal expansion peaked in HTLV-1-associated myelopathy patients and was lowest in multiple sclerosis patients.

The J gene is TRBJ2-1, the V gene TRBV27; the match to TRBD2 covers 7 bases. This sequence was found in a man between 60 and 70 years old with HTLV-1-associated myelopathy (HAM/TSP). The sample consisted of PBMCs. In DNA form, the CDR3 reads TGTGCCAGCAGGGGCGGGAGTAGGGGATACAATGAGCAGTTCTTC. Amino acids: CASRGGSRGYNEQFF.